The rows below give T cell receptor beta chains drawn from one sample of a study of T cells in Graves' hyperthyroidism and ophthalmopathy. MiXCR, run by TCRdb on the multiplex PCR reads, gives a single entry per CDR3 protein. The sample carries 650,000 to 750,000 distinct CDR3 sequences, 12% to 15% recorded once. The sample comprised blood. These receptors came from a young woman with Graves' hyperthyroidism. Both conserved end residues are part of each CDR3.

j_call: TRBJ1-2
v_call: TRBV5-5
cdr3_aa: CASSLMGQGYGYGYTF

j_call: TRBJ1-2
v_call: TRBV4-1
cdr3_aa: CASSQFPVNRNYGYTF

j_call: TRBJ1-5
v_call: TRBV6-2/TRBV6-3
cdr3_aa: CASSRIDRDNQPQHF

j_call: TRBJ2-5
v_call: TRBV7-2
cdr3_aa: CASSLGQGNFGETQYF

j_call: TRBJ1-3
v_call: TRBV11-3
cdr3_aa: CASSLERGTPGNTIYF

j_call: TRBJ2-2
v_call: TRBV30
cdr3_aa: CAWSRSWTSAYSGTGELFF

j_call: TRBJ2-1
v_call: TRBV12-3/TRBV12-4
cdr3_aa: CASSLSPRENEQFF

j_call: TRBJ2-5
v_call: TRBV7-2
cdr3_aa: CASSRPVRLAEETQYF

j_call: TRBJ2-1
v_call: TRBV24-1
cdr3_aa: CATSDAGTSGRGNEQFF

j_call: TRBJ1-2
v_call: TRBV20-1
cdr3_aa: CSGDRQGAGYGYTF

j_call: TRBJ2-3
v_call: TRBV7-9
cdr3_aa: CASSGAVADTQYF

j_call: TRBJ2-2
v_call: TRBV27
cdr3_aa: CASSPGTLPGELFF

j_call: TRBJ2-1
v_call: TRBV30
cdr3_aa: CAWRGGSGAYNEQFF

j_call: TRBJ2-1
v_call: TRBV19
cdr3_aa: CASSINEGGRTWNEQFF

j_call: TRBJ2-2
v_call: TRBV19
cdr3_aa: CASRLAGDGTGELFF

j_call: TRBJ1-3
v_call: TRBV11-2
cdr3_aa: CASRPRRASSGNTIYF

j_call: TRBJ1-5
v_call: TRBV12-3/TRBV12-4
cdr3_aa: CASSLGGQPVGMHF

j_call: TRBJ2-2
v_call: TRBV24-1
cdr3_aa: CATMDGRPNTGELFF

j_call: TRBJ2-5
v_call: TRBV20-1
cdr3_aa: CSAPPASGRAWGETQYF

j_call: TRBJ2-7
v_call: TRBV10-3
cdr3_aa: CAISELWTSGSYEQYF

j_call: TRBJ1-5
v_call: TRBV5-1
cdr3_aa: CASSQGNNQPQHF

j_call: TRBJ2-1
v_call: TRBV5-1
cdr3_aa: CASSLSGGINNEQFF

j_call: TRBJ2-2
v_call: TRBV30
cdr3_aa: CAWSDELTNTGELFF

j_call: TRBJ1-2
v_call: TRBV5-5
cdr3_aa: CATTLMGEGYTF

j_call: TRBJ1-4
v_call: TRBV12-3/TRBV12-4
cdr3_aa: CASRRTGVEKLFF

j_call: TRBJ1-1
v_call: TRBV18
cdr3_aa: CASSNRQGNTEAFF

j_call: TRBJ2-1
v_call: TRBV6-1
cdr3_aa: CASRSGAVGSYNEQFF

j_call: TRBJ2-3
v_call: TRBV10-2
cdr3_aa: CASSEGPGGTDTQYF

j_call: TRBJ2-7
v_call: TRBV20-1
cdr3_aa: CSAAPAGWRSYEQYF

j_call: TRBJ2-3
v_call: TRBV20-1
cdr3_aa: CSARDWAGGTDTQYF

j_call: TRBJ2-7
v_call: TRBV15
cdr3_aa: CATSQVGEQYF

j_call: TRBJ1-5
v_call: TRBV18
cdr3_aa: CASSPDGVQPQHF

j_call: TRBJ2-3
v_call: TRBV11-2
cdr3_aa: CASSLFPRGKRVMDTQYF

j_call: TRBJ1-1
v_call: TRBV7-9
cdr3_aa: CASSWGDVNTEAFF

j_call: TRBJ1-1
v_call: TRBV20-1
cdr3_aa: CSAREGQRTEAFF

j_call: TRBJ1-2
v_call: TRBV28
cdr3_aa: CASSFRLRGNHGYTF

j_call: TRBJ2-1
v_call: TRBV7-9
cdr3_aa: CASSPSGRAKTYNEQFF

j_call: TRBJ2-4
v_call: TRBV11-3
cdr3_aa: CASSPRGSIIQYF

j_call: TRBJ2-7
v_call: TRBV6-6
cdr3_aa: CASSYSGQGGLAETYEQYF

j_call: TRBJ1-1
v_call: TRBV11-1
cdr3_aa: CASSRDRVVTEAFF

j_call: TRBJ1-5
v_call: TRBV12-3/TRBV12-4
cdr3_aa: CASSPRPVEPQHF

j_call: TRBJ1-4
v_call: TRBV12-3/TRBV12-4
cdr3_aa: CASSRRRPIGANEKLFF

j_call: TRBJ2-1
v_call: TRBV4-2
cdr3_aa: CASSQLGSSYNEQFF

j_call: TRBJ2-5
v_call: TRBV18
cdr3_aa: CASSHRGQETQYF

j_call: TRBJ1-3
v_call: TRBV6-1
cdr3_aa: CANRADRVGNTIYF

j_call: TRBJ2-1
v_call: TRBV28
cdr3_aa: CASSLVGGQWRGEQFF

j_call: TRBJ2-1
v_call: TRBV30
cdr3_aa: CAWSPSGRDQFF

j_call: TRBJ1-4
v_call: TRBV30
cdr3_aa: CAWSVSGKLFF

j_call: TRBJ2-5
v_call: TRBV7-2
cdr3_aa: CASSSPYNQETQYF

j_call: TRBJ1-2
v_call: TRBV6-6
cdr3_aa: CASSYSMASHYGYTF

j_call: TRBJ2-1
v_call: TRBV2
cdr3_aa: CARGKISYNEQFF

j_call: TRBJ2-1
v_call: TRBV7-9
cdr3_aa: CASSLARGERTYNEQFF

j_call: TRBJ1-1
v_call: TRBV3-1
cdr3_aa: CASSQDIRGLKAFF

j_call: TRBJ2-3
v_call: TRBV24-1
cdr3_aa: CATSDSLGTSAGDTQYF

j_call: TRBJ2-1
v_call: TRBV6-1
cdr3_aa: CASSVEGGGYNEQFF

j_call: TRBJ2-5
v_call: TRBV20-1
cdr3_aa: CSAPAGQETQYF

j_call: TRBJ2-1
v_call: TRBV30
cdr3_aa: CAWTRRGEQFF

j_call: TRBJ1-1
v_call: TRBV11-3
cdr3_aa: CASSHLGPPNTEAFF

j_call: TRBJ2-5
v_call: TRBV9
cdr3_aa: CASSVGTGATQYF

j_call: TRBJ2-1
v_call: TRBV20-1
cdr3_aa: CSAQTSGRAFEQFF